The 21 T cell receptor beta chains in this list originate from one sample, sequenced in a study of lymphopenia after photon versus proton radiotherapy. Sequenced by immunoSEQ multiplex PCR; TCRdb stores in-frame clones only, minus some. Among some 70,000 clones listed, 87% were seen once. Specimen: peripheral blood, collected from a patient treated with proton-based radiotherapy. These receptors all come from an elderly man with esophageal cancer.

This chain links TRBV18 with TRBJ2-1, with TRBD1 matching 7 bases. This CDR3 has 14 residues. Germline-derived CDR1 and CDR2 are KGHSH and LQKENI. After removal of 3 bases from V and 8 bases from J, the junction contained 7 bases not matched to a gene. Here the CDR3 DNA reads TGTGCCAGCTCACCCATCGGACAGGACTATGAGCAGTTCTTC. This codes for CASSPIGQDYEQFF. Drawing the rest from reference TRBV18 and TRBJ2-1, the complete variable domain is NAGVMQNPRHLVRRRGQEARLRCSPMKGHSHVYWYRQLPEEGLKFMVYLQKENIIDESGMPKERFSAEFPKEGPSILRIQQVVRGDSAAYFCASSPIGQDYEQFFGPGTRLTVL.

The gene calls are TRBV29-1 and TRBJ2-7; TRBD2 is a possible D gene (5 bases). CDR1 and CDR2 (germline): SQVTM, ANQGSEA. The ends were cut back, 5 bases at V and 2 bases at J, with 13 bases in the middle. The CDR3 is made up of 13 amino acids. CDR3 amino acids: CSVTGIKTYEQYF. The CDR3 DNA follows: TGCAGCGTTACCGGGATCAAAACCTACGAGCAGTACTTC.

The chain uses TRBV29-1 and TRBJ2-1; TRBD1 might be the D (6 bases). The germline V and J ends were trimmed by 5 bases and 8 bases, with 16 bases remaining between them. CDR1 SQVTM and CDR2 ANQGSEA come from the germline V gene. This CDR3 region has 13 residues. CDR3 DNA: TGCAGCGTTACGCTGACAGGCGGGCATGAGCAGTTCTTC. Protein sequence: CSVTLTGGHEQFF.

This rearrangement joins TRBV28 to TRBJ1-4; 9 bases are a match to TRBD1. V was clipped by 2 bases and J by 8 bases; unmatched bases: 6. The CDR3 covers 15 residues. In germline, CDR1 is MDHEN, CDR2 SYDVKM. CDR3 protein: CASSLQGQGGEKLFF. As DNA, the CDR3 is TGTGCCAGCAGTTTACAGGGACAGGGCGGAGAAAAACTGTTTTTT.

As DNA, the CDR3 is TGTGCCAGCAGCTTAGGAATAACGGGGTTGGAATCCGAGCAGTACTTC. This gives the protein CASSLGITGLESEQYF. This rearrangement joins TRBV7-6 to TRBJ2-7; the D gene is possibly TRBD2 (5 bases). This CDR3 region has 16 residues. Germline lookup yields CDR1 SGHVS and CDR2 FNYEAQ. V was trimmed by 1 base and J by 6 bases, leaving 19 bases between them.

The rearrangement links TRBV30 to TRBJ2-3; D not certain. The V end lost 0 bases, the J end lost 6 bases, and 13 bases lay between the germline ends. The CDR3 covers 14 residues. In germline, CDR1 is GTSNPN, CDR2 SVGIG (reference sequence). CDR3 region: CAWSVYRAQDTQYF. For the CDR3, the DNA is TGTGCCTGGAGTGTATATCGGGCTCAGGATACGCAGTATTTT. Together with reference TRBV30 and TRBJ2-3, the CDR3 gives the full variable domain: SQTIHQWPATLVQPVGSPLSLECTVEGTSNPNLYWYRQAAGRGLQLLFYSVGIGQISSEVPQNLSASRPQDRQFILSSKKLLLSDSGFYLCAWSVYRAQDTQYFGPGTRLTVL.

The chain carries TRBV14 and TRBJ2-3; D possibly corresponds to TRBD2 (5 bases). V shed 0 bases and J shed 2 bases, with 9 bases lying between them. This CDR3 spans 15 amino acids. Germline V CDR1 and CDR2: SGHDN, FVKESK. CDR3 sequence reads: CASSQDWGVTDTQYF. The CDR3 region has the DNA TGTGCCAGCAGCCAAGATTGGGGAGTCACAGATACGCAGTATTTT.

This clone has a handful of counts. The V call is TRBV6-7, the J call TRBJ2-2, with a possible D match to TRBD1 (6 bases). TRBV6-7 is recorded as an ORF, its role being uncertain. V lost 4 bases and J lost 2, with 11 bases in between. The length of the CDR3 is 15 residues. The DNA of the CDR3 is TGTGCCAGCAGTTTACAGGGTTTTAACACCGGGGAGCTGTTTTTT. As protein: CASSLQGFNTGELFF.

A single count supports this clone. The V gene is TRBV7-9, the J gene TRBJ2-7; 8 bases agree with TRBD1. Per germline, CDR1 SEHNR and CDR2 FQNEAQ (reference sequence). V gave up 2 bases and J gave up 3 bases; unmatched junction bases: 3. This CDR3 spans 14 amino acids. The CDR3 DNA follows: TGTGCCAGCAGCTTATTTGGGACAGGCTACGAGCAGTACTTC. Its protein is CASSLFGTGYEQYF. Using reference TRBV7-9 and TRBJ2-7 for the parts outside the CDR3, the full variable domain is DTGVSQNPRHKITKRGQNVTFRCDPISEHNRLYWYRQTLGQGPEFLTYFQNEAQLEKSRLLSDRFSAERPKGSFSTLEIQRTEQGDSAMYLCASSLFGTGYEQYFGPGTRLTVT.

The chain recombines TRBV5-1 with TRBJ2-7, with D possibly being TRBD2 (5 bases). With the DNA end fitting TRBJ2-5 better, the J assignment may be wrong. Germline V CDR1 and CDR2: SGHRS, YFSETQ. This CDR3 is built from 15 residues. The CDR3 sequence: CASSSGGSERATQYF. In DNA form, the CDR3 reads TGCGCCAGCAGCTCCGGTGGGTCAGAGAGGGCGACCCAGTACTTC.

The genes are TRBV9 and TRBJ2-2; D not certain. This CDR3 contains 15 residues. Trimming removed 0 bases from V and 1 base from J, with 7 bases in between. The V gene's germline CDR1 is SGDLS and CDR2 YYNGEE. The chain's CDR3 is CASSVGLGNTGELFF. CDR3 DNA sequence: TGTGCCAGCAGCGTAGGTCTCGGGAACACCGGGGAGCTGTTTTTT.

The chain combines TRBV7-3 with TRBJ2-7, with TRBD2 matching over 8 bases. The CDR3 totals 15 residues. Trimming removed 1 base from V and 3 bases from J; junction bases left unmatched: 5. Germline CDR1 and CDR2: SGHTA and FQGTGA. CDR3 amino acids: CASSLMRLAGYEQYF. CDR3 nucleotides: TGTGCCAGCAGCTTAATGCGTCTAGCGGGCTACGAGCAGTACTTC.

This clone was observed a few times. CDR3: CASSPGAVSTGELFF. The CDR3, as DNA: TGTGCCAGCAGCCCAGGGGCGGTTAGCACCGGGGAGCTGTTTTTT. This chain connects TRBV11-1 to TRBJ2-2, with D possibly being TRBD1 (6 bases). V dropped 5 bases and J dropped 4 bases, with 14 bases sitting between them. CDR1 and CDR2 from the germline V gene are SGHAT and FQDESV (reference sequence). The CDR3 runs to 15 residues.

V is TRBV4-2 and J is TRBJ2-1; 10 bases match TRBD2. Germline CDR1 reads LGHNA; CDR2 reads YNFKEQ. The CDR3 spans 14 residues. J gave up 10 bases and V 2 bases, and 5 bases lay outside the gene matches. The CDR3, as DNA: TGTGCCAGCAGCCAACCGAGGGGACTAGCGGAGCAGTTCTTC. This codes for CASSQPRGLAEQFF.

There are a few counts of this clone. This chain uses TRBV6-1 with TRBJ1-2; a weak D match, TRBD1 (6 bases). The CDR3 sequence is 14 residues long. CDR1 MNHNS and CDR2 SASEGT come from the germline V gene. Deletions cut 5 bases from V and 4 bases from J, with 14 bases between. CDR3 sequence: CASSYRQAGYGYTF. The CDR3 coding sequence is TGTGCCAGCAGTTATAGACAGGCTGGCTATGGCTACACCTTC.

The rearrangement links TRBV6-1 to TRBJ1-6; D uncertain. The V gene lost 8 bases and the J gene lost 0 bases, with 11 bases spanning the gap. CDR3 size: 15 residues. Germline V gene sequence: CDR1 MNHNS, CDR2 SASEGT. CDR3 coding DNA: TGTGCCAGCCTGGGGATGAGCTCCTATAATTCACCCCTCCACTTT. It is translated as CASLGMSSYNSPLHF.

The genes are TRBV19 and TRBJ2-7, with TRBD1 matching over 12 bases. Unmatched junction bases numbered 2, after V lost 8 bases and J lost 6 bases. CDR1 LNHDA and CDR2 SQIVND come from the germline V gene (reference sequence). The CDR3 has 12 amino acids. Here the CDR3 DNA reads TGTGCCAGTGGGACAGGGGGCGGCGAGCAGTACTTC. Amino acids: CASGTGGGEQYF.

The chain combines TRBV5-6 with TRBJ2-1, with 9 bases matching TRBD1. V dropped 0 bases and J dropped 9; count of bases not matched to a gene: 4. This CDR3 region has 14 residues. CDR1 and CDR2 (germline): SGHDT, YYEEEE. The CDR3 region is CASSLGQGVGEQFF. The CDR3 nucleotides are TGTGCCAGCAGCTTGGGACAGGGGGTTGGTGAGCAGTTCTTC.

The V and J genes are TRBV2 and TRBJ2-7, with 7 bases that match TRBD1. The ends lost 7 bases at V and 2 bases at J; junction bases unmatched: 5. The CDR3 is 13 residues long. Germline CDR1 and CDR2: SNHLY and FYNNEI. The CDR3: CASKGTAPYEQYF. The CDR3 DNA reads as TGTGCCAGCAAGGGGACAGCCCCCTACGAGCAGTACTTC.

This clone turned up a few times. This chain joins TRBV12-5 and TRBJ1-1; D remains ambiguous. The V gene's germline CDR1 is LGHNT and CDR2 FRNRAP. Trimming removed 3 bases at V and 3 bases at J, with 8 bases between. The CDR3 covers 13 residues. This CDR3 is CASGLARDTEAFF. CDR3 DNA sequence: TGTGCTAGTGGTTTAGCACGGGACACTGAAGCTTTCTTT. Variable domain in full (rest from reference TRBV12-5 and TRBJ1-1): DARVTQTPRHKVTEMGQEVTMRCQPILGHNTVFWYRQTMMQGLELLAYFRNRAPLDDSGMPKDRFSAEMPDATLATLKIQPSEPRDSAVYFCASGLARDTEAFFGQGTRLTVV.

The V gene is TRBV19, the J gene TRBJ2-7, with 8 bases that match TRBD1. V lost 0 bases, J lost 2 bases, and 18 bases stayed unmatched. The CDR3 loop spans 20 amino acids. Germline values: CDR1 LNHDA, CDR2 SQIVND (reference sequence). CDR3: CASSIDLLGQGTGYPYEQYF. The DNA for the CDR3 is TGTGCCAGTAGTATAGATCTTTTAGGCCAAGGGACAGGCTACCCCTACGAGCAGTACTTC.